The 11 T cell receptor beta chains in this list originate from one sample, sequenced in a study of cytomegalovirus exposure and HLA in healthy donors. The study ran its PCR with 60 Vbeta and 13 Jbeta primers. The repertoire was sequenced with immunoSEQ multiplex PCR; TCRdb's copy has only in-frame clones and lacks some. The top ten clones hold 2.5% to 3.5% of a sample with around 65,000 clones, 60% to 65% of them seen once. Sequences were obtained from PBMCs. These TCRs come from a man aged 25 to 40 in good health and CMV-seronegative.

V and J are TRBV7-9 and TRBJ1-1, with TRBD1 as a possible D gene (5 bases). The CDR3 has 15 residues. Per germline, CDR1 SEHNR and CDR2 FQNEAQ (reference sequence). The V gene lost 0 bases and the J gene lost 0 bases, with 8 bases spanning the gap. The DNA for the CDR3 is TGTGCCAGCAGCTTAGCCGCAGGGCTGAACACTGAAGCTTTCTTT. This gives the protein CASSLAAGLNTEAFF.

The rearrangement joins TRBV7-2 to TRBJ1-4; D unclear. This CDR3 is built from 14 residues. CDR1 is SGHTA and CDR2 is FQGNSA in the germline V gene. V shed 1 base and J shed 7 bases, with 10 bases lying between them. CDR3: CASSLVSESEKLFF. The CDR3 coding sequence is TGTGCCAGCAGCTTAGTTTCAGAAAGTGAAAAACTGTTTTTT.

The chain has TRBV11-2 and TRBJ1-2; TRBD1 might be the D (6 bases). Trimming shortened V by 0 bases and J by 0 bases, and 11 bases separated the two germline ends. CDR3 length: 16 residues. CDR1 and CDR2 (germline): SGHAT, FQNNGV. For the CDR3, the DNA is TGTGCCAGCAGCTTAGATCGGGGGGCCCCTAACTATGGCTACACCTTC. It codes for CASSLDRGAPNYGYTF.

The sample holds one count of this clone. The V and J genes are TRBV29-1 and TRBJ1-1; D gene ambiguous. V was pared by 4 bases and J by 0 bases, with 9 bases between. The germline V gene encodes CDR1 SQVTM and CDR2 ANQGSEA. The CDR3 length is 13 residues. CDR3: CSVARPLNTEAFF. CDR3 bases: TGCAGCGTTGCCAGGCCCTTGAACACTGAAGCTTTCTTT.

The chain uses TRBV7-8 and TRBJ2-5, with 13 positions matching TRBD2. J was trimmed by 1 base and V by 5 bases; bases with no gene match: 7. Germline lookup yields CDR1 SGHVS and CDR2 FQNEAQ. This CDR3 is 17 amino acids long. The CDR3 DNA is TGTGCCAGCAGCCCGGTGACTAGCGGGGGGAGCCAAGAGACCCAGTACTTC. This gives the protein CASSPVTSGGSQETQYF. The whole variable domain, remainder taken from reference TRBV7-8 and TRBJ2-5, is GAGVSQSPRYKVAKRGQDVALRCDPISGHVSLFWYQQALGQGPEFLTYFQNEAQLDKSGLPSDRFFAERPEGSVSTLKIQRTQQEDSAVYLCASSPVTSGGSQETQYFGPGTRLLVL.

This sequence joins TRBV5-1 and TRBJ1-6; TRBD1 might be the D (6 bases). Per germline, CDR1 SGHRS and CDR2 YFSETQ. This CDR3 is 15 amino acids long. V lost 7 bases and J 1 base, leaving 12 bases between the germline ends. The CDR3 reads CASRLGASYNSPLHF. For the CDR3, the DNA is TGCGCCAGCCGACTGGGGGCTTCCTATAATTCACCCCTCCACTTT.

J is TRBJ2-7 and V is TRBV2; D perhaps matches TRBD1 (6 bases). Trimming stripped 5 bases from V and 4 bases from J, with 12 bases between. Germline V gene sequence: CDR1 SNHLY, CDR2 FYNNEI. CDR3 size: 13 residues. CDR3 residues: CASSPETGYEQYF. CDR3 coding DNA: TGTGCCAGCAGTCCGGAAACAGGGTACGAGCAGTACTTC.

This clone has just a few counts. The chain carries TRBV4-2 and TRBJ1-4, with TRBD1 matching 8 bases. Germline trimming cut 2 bases from V and 6 bases from J; bases unmatched to any gene: 8. Germline V gene lookup returns CDR1 LGHNA and CDR2 YNFKEQ. The CDR3 is made up of 16 amino acids. Here the CDR3 reads CASSQFPGGLDEKLFF. DNA of the CDR3: TGTGCCAGCAGCCAATTTCCAGGGGGCCTGGATGAAAAACTGTTTTTT.

The chain uses TRBV13 and TRBJ2-7; tentatively, D is TRBD2 (6 bases). The ends were cut back, 2 bases at V and 5 bases at J, with 13 bases in the middle. The germline CDR1 and CDR2 sequences are PRHDT and FYEKMQ (reference sequence). The CDR3 is 14 amino acids. Written as DNA, the CDR3 is TGTGCCAGCAGCTTACACAGCGGAGGGGACGAGCAGTACTTC. It translates to CASSLHSGGDEQYF.

DNA for the CDR3: TGTGCCAGCAGCTTACCCACAGGGCTGGGGGAAGCTTTCTTT. This sequence encodes CASSLPTGLGEAFF. The gene calls are TRBV7-9 and TRBJ1-1; D might be TRBD1 (6 bases). In germline, CDR1 is SEHNR, CDR2 FQNEAQ (reference sequence). V was clipped by 2 bases and J by 8 bases, with 15 bases between them. This CDR3 spans 14 amino acids.

This chain connects TRBV29-1 to TRBJ2-3; D is ambiguous. Trimming removed 6 bases at V and 2 bases at J, with 6 bases between. Germline CDR1 and CDR2: SQVTM and ANQGSEA. The CDR3 contains 11 residues. CDR3 amino acids: CSVANTDTQYF. The DNA of the CDR3 is TGCAGCGTCGCGAACACAGATACGCAGTATTTT.